The rows below give T cell receptor beta chains drawn from one sample of a study of cytomegalovirus exposure and HLA in healthy donors. Profiling relied on immunoSEQ multiplex PCR, and the TCRdb table lists in-frame clones only, not all of them. This sample has over 100,000 clones, with 70% to 80% found just once. The sequenced material came from PBMCs. Receptors originate from a woman aged 18-29 years in good health and CMV-seropositive. Both conserved end residues are part of each CDR3. D genes are given only for firm matches. Expanded clones are given a class, and other clones once, few, many or no size at all.

TRBD1	TRBV9	NA	TRBJ1-1	CASSALTGGNTEAFF	TGTGCCAGCAGCGCCCTCACAGGGGGGAACACTGAAGCTTTCTTT
NA	TRBV15	NA	TRBJ1-3	CATSRDTHSGNTIYF	TGTGCCACCAGCAGGGACACCCACTCTGGAAACACCATATATTTT
NA	TRBV7-9	NA	TRBJ1-4	CASSRGGGGEKLFF	TGTGCCAGCAGCCGAGGGGGTGGCGGTGAAAAACTGTTTTTT
TRBD1	TRBV28	NA	TRBJ1-4	CASSSGQVGEKLFF	TGTGCCAGCAGTTCAGGACAGGTTGGGGAAAAACTGTTTTTT
TRBD2	TRBV6-6	NA	TRBJ2-3	CASSYSGPLTDTQYF	TGTGCCAGCAGTTATAGCGGGCCACTCACAGATACGCAGTATTTT
TRBD1	TRBV28	NA	TRBJ1-1	CASRGTGGWDTEAFF	TGTGCCAGCCGAGGGACAGGGGGCTGGGACACTGAAGCTTTCTTT
TRBD2	TRBV5-4	NA	TRBJ2-1	CASSLGVGRGKEQFF	TGTGCCAGCAGCTTGGGGGTCGGGAGGGGCAAAGAGCAGTTCTTC
TRBD1	TRBV2	NA	TRBJ2-3	CASVRGLADTQYF	TGTGCCAGCGTCAGGGGGCTAGCAGATACGCAGTATTTT
TRBD1	TRBV5-1	few	TRBJ1-5	CASSFGQEGQPQHF	TGCGCCAGCAGCTTCGGACAGGAAGGTCAGCCCCAGCATTTT
NA	TRBV5-4	NA	TRBJ1-1	CASSSAPVEGDEAFF	TGTGCCAGCAGCTCTGCCCCGGTAGAGGGAGATGAAGCTTTCTTT
TRBD2	TRBV6-5	once	TRBJ2-7	CASSYSGGSGYEQYF	TGTGCCAGCAGTTACTCGGGCGGGAGTGGCTACGAGCAGTACTTC
NA	TRBV13	NA	TRBJ1-1	CASSSRYRNTEAFF	TGTGCCAGCAGCTCCCGTTACAGAAACACTGAAGCTTTCTTT
NA	TRBV19	NA	TRBJ1-5	CASRRNSNQPQHF	TGTGCCAGTAGGAGAAATAGCAATCAGCCCCAGCATTTT
NA	TRBV2	few	TRBJ2-7	CASRGGPSYEQYF	TGTGCCAGCAGGGGAGGTCCCTCCTACGAGCAGTACTTC
TRBD2	TRBV28	NA	TRBJ2-2	CASSYPSGRKSTGELFF	TGTGCCAGCAGTTATCCTAGCGGGAGGAAGAGCACCGGGGAGCTGTTTTTT